One sample yielded the 16 T cell receptor beta chains listed below, sequenced in a study of cytomegalovirus exposure and HLA in healthy donors. Primers for the PCR totalled 60 Vbeta and 13 Jbeta. The table came from immunoSEQ multiplex PCR; TCRdb's copy has only in-frame clones and leaves some out. This sample yields about 140,000 clones, of which just over 65% are seen a single time; over 5% belongs to the top ten. Sequencing input: PBMCs. The receptors here all came from a woman aged 60 to 75 in good health and CMV-seronegative.

The CDR3, as DNA: TGTGCCAGCAGCCCCCTCCCGGGACAGGGCTACAATGAGCAGTTCTTC. Protein: CASSPLPGQGYNEQFF. V is TRBV11-2 and J is TRBJ2-1, with 9 bases identical to TRBD1. V lost 5 bases, J lost 3 bases, and 8 bases stayed unmatched. The CDR3 has 16 amino acids. The germline gives CDR1 SGHAT, CDR2 FQNNGV.

The genes are TRBV2 and TRBJ2-7; D perhaps matches TRBD2 (6 bases). Germline CDR1 reads SNHLY; CDR2 reads FYNNEI. Trimming took 7 bases from V and 2 from J, leaving 18 bases between them. CDR3 length: 15 residues. The DNA for the CDR3 is TGTGCCAGCAAGTACGGAGTGGTAGCGGCCTACGAGCAGTACTTC. Protein sequence: CASKYGVVAAYEQYF.

V usage is TRBV5-1 and J usage is TRBJ2-3; 15 bases are a match to TRBD2. The germline V gene encodes CDR1 SGHRS and CDR2 YFSETQ. Losses at the gene ends were 2 bases for V and 6 bases for J; bases not matched to a gene: 7. The CDR3 runs 17 residues. CDR3: CASSLRTSGGVGDTQYF. The CDR3 region has the DNA TGCGCCAGCAGCTTAAGGACTAGCGGGGGGGTCGGCGATACGCAGTATTTT.

The V call is TRBV18, the J call TRBJ2-7, with TRBD2 matching over 8 bases. Germline V gene data show CDR1 as KGHSH and CDR2 as LQKENI. The CDR3 is 15 amino acids. With 3 bases clipped from V and 0 bases from J, the junction kept 4 bases outside the gene matches. CDR3 DNA: TGTGCCAGCTCACCGAGGACTAGCAGCTCCTACGAGCAGTACTTC. As protein: CASSPRTSSSYEQYF.

A few counts support this clone. This CDR3 reads CASSQGQGGDQPQHF. For the CDR3, the DNA is TGTGCCAGCAGCCAAGGACAGGGTGGAGATCAGCCCCAGCATTTT. The J gene is TRBJ1-5, the V gene TRBV7-2; TRBD1 matches 8 bases. Germline V lookup: CDR1 SGHTA, CDR2 FQGNSA. The CDR3 length is 15 residues. The J segment lost 5 bases and the V segment lost 5 bases, leaving 8 bases of the junction unmatched.

This clone was seen more than once but under ten times. The gene calls are TRBV14 and TRBJ2-1, with a weak D call TRBD1 (5 bases). V lost 3 bases and J lost 1, with 13 bases in between. Germline-derived CDR1 and CDR2 are SGHDN and FVKESK. CDR3 size: 16 residues. CDR3 sequence (DNA): TGTGCCAGCAGCCACGATGTGGGGCCATCCTACAATGAGCAGTTCTTC. Its translation is CASSHDVGPSYNEQFF.

This clone was picked up a small number of times. DNA of the CDR3: TGTGCCAGTAGTATCCGGGGTTCGAACACTGAAGCTTTCTTT. Translating gives CASSIRGSNTEAFF. The chain employs TRBV19 and TRBJ1-1; D remains ambiguous. Germline V lookup: CDR1 LNHDA, CDR2 SQIVND (reference sequence). There are 14 residues in the CDR3. V was pared by 3 bases and J by 1 base, with 9 bases between.

The V and J genes are TRBV29-1 and TRBJ2-1, with D tentatively TRBD1 (6 bases). Looked up from germline, CDR1 is SQVTM and CDR2 is ANQGSEA. Trimming took 3 bases from V and 12 from J, leaving 21 bases between them. This CDR3 contains 14 residues. DNA for the CDR3: TGCAGCGTTGATCTTTCTGCAGGGGAAGTCGGGCAGTTCTTC. This gives the protein CSVDLSAGEVGQFF.

This clone has only one observation. The gene calls are TRBV28 and TRBJ2-2; D is possibly TRBD1 (6 bases). The CDR3 has 16 amino acids. The V end was cut by 5 bases, the J end by 3 bases, with 16 bases between. CDR1 and CDR2 (germline): MDHEN, SYDVKM. CDR3: CASSSSGAGDTGELFF. Written as DNA, the CDR3 is TGTGCCAGCAGTAGCAGTGGGGCAGGGGACACCGGGGAGCTGTTTTTT.

The V and J genes are TRBV11-3 and TRBJ2-2; unclear D gene. There are 12 residues in the CDR3. V shed 4 bases and J shed 6 bases, with 6 bases lying between them. CDR1 is SGHNT, CDR2 YENEEA, per germline. CDR3 loop: CASSSQAGELFF. For the CDR3, the DNA is TGTGCCAGCAGCTCCCAGGCCGGGGAGCTGTTTTTT.

V is TRBV19 and J is TRBJ2-6; 13 bases line up with TRBD2. V lost 4 bases to trimming and J lost 0 bases; unmatched junction nucleotides: 3. CDR1 and CDR2 (germline): LNHDA, SQIVND (reference sequence). The CDR3 covers 18 residues. CDR3 sequence: CASSKGLAGPSGANVLTF. CDR3 nucleotides: TGTGCCAGTAGTAAGGGACTAGCGGGGCCCTCTGGGGCCAACGTCCTGACTTTC.

This clone has only one observation. Mismatch with germline at one junction end may stem from a read error. V and J are TRBV5-4 and TRBJ2-7; 13 bases align to TRBD2. The CDR3 has 14 residues. Germline lookup yields CDR1 SGHNT and CDR2 YYREEE (reference sequence). CDR3 loop: CASSPGGTSGISDF. CDR3 bases: TGTGCCAGCAGCCCGGGCGGGACTAGCGGGATTAGTGACTTC.

This clone was detected a few times. The chain is built from TRBV11-2 and TRBJ2-3; 11 positions match TRBD2. Germline CDR1 and CDR2: SGHAT and FQNNGV. V lost 5 bases to trimming and J lost 5 bases; unmatched junction nucleotides: 12. This CDR3 spans 17 amino acids. The CDR3 here is CASSPGLAGGRGDTQYF. As DNA, the CDR3 is TGTGCCAGCAGCCCGGGGTTAGCGGGGGGGCGAGGAGATACGCAGTATTTT.

The rearrangement joins TRBV6-1 to TRBJ2-5, with 9 nucleotides matching TRBD1. V lost 4 bases to trimming and J lost 4 bases; unmatched junction nucleotides: 1. Germline V gene data show CDR1 as MNHNS and CDR2 as SASEGT. This CDR3 contains 13 residues. The CDR3 DNA reads as TGTGCCAGCAGTGGGGACAGGGTAGAGACCCAGTACTTC. This sequence encodes CASSGDRVETQYF.

CDR3 sequence reads: CASSFGQGNIQYF. The CDR3 coding sequence is TGTGCCAGCAGTTTCGGACAGGGAAACATTCAGTACTTC. The chain employs TRBV6-5 and TRBJ2-4, with 8 bases lining up with TRBD1. CDR3 length: 13 residues. Germline-derived CDR1 and CDR2 are MNHEY and SVGAGI. With V trimmed by 4 bases and J by 6 bases, 2 bases remained unmatched.

The chain employs TRBV7-4 and TRBJ2-7, with 10 bases identical to TRBD2. The CDR3 has 14 residues. Germline V lookup: CDR1 SGHVT, CDR2 SQSDAQ. After removal of 10 bases from V and 5 bases from J, the junction contained 11 bases not matched to a gene. This chain's CDR3 is CATIKGTSVNEQYF. The CDR3 DNA reads as TGTGCCACCATCAAGGGGACTAGCGTCAACGAGCAGTACTTC.